These 10 T cell receptor beta chains were all obtained from the same sample, sequenced in a study of T cells in Graves' hyperthyroidism and ophthalmopathy. Amplification of TCR beta CDR3 regions was performed using RNA transcripts as template. When the TCR CDR3 underwent first-round RT-PCR, the HTBI primer set was used. TCRdb processed the multiplex PCR reads anew with MiXCR; each CDR3 protein has one entry. The repertoire holds about 480,000 distinct CDR3 sequences, around an eighth seen once, with less than 20% in the top ten. Sequenced material: blood. The receptor source for this set is a woman under 30 with Graves' hyperthyroidism.

This clonotype was observed at least ten times. The chain carries TRBV5-4 and TRBJ2-3; either TRBD1 or TRBD2 may fit D (6 bases each). The CDR3 consists of 15 residues. Germline V gene lookup returns CDR1 SGHNT and CDR2 YYREEE (reference sequence). With 6 bases removed from V and 3 bases from J, the gap between germline ends came to 17 bases. CDR3 residues: CASKGGSDLTDTQYF. CDR3 sequence (DNA): TGTGCCAGCAAGGGGGGTAGCGACCTAACAGATACGCAGTATTTT.

This clonotype has a count of ten or more. V usage is TRBV9 and J usage is TRBJ1-1, with TRBD1 matching 9 bases. This CDR3 is built from 13 residues. The germline CDR1 and CDR2 sequences are SGDLS and YYNGEE. V gave up 4 bases and J gave up 5 bases; unmatched junction bases: 3. The CDR3 region is CASSSDRGTEAFF. CDR3 sequence (DNA): TGTGCCAGCAGCTCGGACAGGGGAACTGAAGCTTTCTTT.

For this clonotype: With a much larger clone just one base away, this may be a read error. The J gene is TRBJ1-1, the V gene TRBV18; no definite D call. The CDR3 is made up of 14 amino acids. V shed 9 bases and J shed 4 bases, with 18 bases lying between them. Germline-derived CDR1 and CDR2 are KGHSH and LQKENI. In DNA, the CDR3 is TGTGCCAGACAGAAGGATGTCCAGACCACTGAAGCTTTCTTT. As protein: CARQKDVQTTEAFF.

On this clonotype: This sequence may be a read error, since a much larger clone differs from it by one base. The rearrangement joins TRBV6-5 to TRBJ2-7, with D maybe TRBD1 (6 bases). With 4 bases removed from V and 6 bases from J, the gap between germline ends came to 16 bases. The CDR3 spans 14 residues. Per the germline V gene, CDR1 is MNHEY and CDR2 is SVGAGI. This CDR3 is CASSSQHTGSEQYF. CDR3 sequence (DNA): TGTGCCAGCAGTTCCCAACATACAGGGAGCGAGCAGTACTTC.

The V call is TRBV7-9, the J call TRBJ2-3; D tentatively fits TRBD1 or TRBD2 (5 bases each). V gave up 3 bases and J gave up 6 bases, with 13 bases separating them. There are 14 residues in the CDR3. CDR1 is SEHNR and CDR2 is FQNEAQ in the germline V gene (reference sequence). CDR3 nucleotides: TGTGCCAGCAGCTTTCTGGGCAGGGAGGATACGCAGTATTTT. Amino acids: CASSFLGREDTQYF.

This clonotype was detected many times. This sequence joins TRBV2 and TRBJ1-1; D not certain. Germline V gene lookup returns CDR1 SNHLY and CDR2 FYNNEI. The CDR3 is 15 residues long. Trimming pared 0 bases from V and 2 bases from J, leaving 10 bases between. DNA for the CDR3: TGTGCCAGCAGTGAAGCTCGGGAGAGAAACACTGAAGCTTTCTTT. This encodes CASSEARERNTEAFF.

This clonotype showed up just a few times. The chain uses TRBV3-1 and TRBJ1-1, with 11 bases matching TRBD1. CDR1 and CDR2 (germline): LGHDT, YNNKEL (reference sequence). The CDR3 extends over 16 amino acids. J was trimmed by 4 bases and V by 6 bases; bases with no gene match: 10. The chain's CDR3 is CASRYGQGALGTEAFF. The CDR3 region has the DNA TGTGCCAGCAGGTACGGACAGGGGGCGCTCGGCACTGAAGCTTTCTTT.

This clonotype was seen ten or more times. The chain uses TRBV28 and TRBJ2-7, with D maybe TRBD1 (6 bases). The CDR3 is 14 residues long. Trimming pared 9 bases from V and 3 bases from J, leaving 18 bases between. Germline-derived CDR1 and CDR2 are MDHEN and SYDVKM. Here the CDR3 reads CASEGEGKGYEQYF. The CDR3 nucleotides are TGTGCCAGTGAGGGGGAAGGGAAAGGCTACGAGCAGTACTTC.

This clonotype was picked up many times. V and J are TRBV2 and TRBJ1-6, with D possibly TRBD1 on 5 matching bases. This CDR3 has 12 residues. The germline V gene encodes CDR1 SNHLY and CDR2 FYNNEI. V was trimmed by 7 bases and J by 8 bases, leaving 9 bases between them. The CDR3 coding sequence is TGTGCCAGCACAGAGGGGCATTCACCCCTCCACTTT. Translating gives CASTEGHSPLHF.

This clonotype was recorded at least ten times. The CDR3 region is CATSASSTGDQGYTF. CDR3 nucleotide sequence: TGTGCCACCAGCGCAAGCTCGACAGGGGATCAAGGCTACACCTTC. The J gene is TRBJ1-2, the V gene TRBV24-1, with 8 bases matching TRBD1. This CDR3 is 15 amino acids long. The junction had 14 bases not matched to a gene; V was cut back by 7 bases and J by 8 bases. Per germline, CDR1 KGHDR and CDR2 SFDVKD.